Each of the 17 T cell receptor beta chains below was sequenced from the same sample in a study of T cells expressing NK-cell markers. TCRdb reprocessed the 5' RACE reads, with one entry per CDR3 protein and no DNA. This sample's table has about 400,000 distinct CDR3 sequences. Specimen: blood T cells: a sorted CD56 or NKG2C T cell subset, CD4+ or CD8+ T cells, or bulk PBMC T cells (not recorded which). The source is a woman in her 50s in good health.

The V and J genes are TRBV5-7 and TRBJ2-2. TRBV5-7 is an open reading frame whose function is uncertain. There are 14 residues in the CDR3. CDR3 amino acids: CASSRSTRPGELFF.

The chain uses TRBV29-1 and TRBJ2-7; the TCRdb call, TRBD1, lacks DNA for checking. Germline CDR1 and CDR2: SQVTM and ANQGSEA. This CDR3 is built from 12 residues. CDR3 sequence reads: CSVSTGLYEQYF.

The rearrangement uses TRBV29-1 and TRBJ2-2; the TCRdb D gene call, TRBD2, has no DNA to confirm it. The length of the CDR3 is 15 residues. Germline CDR1 reads SQVTM; CDR2 reads ANQGSEA. Here the CDR3 reads CSVLSGRGNTGELFF.

The CDR3 here is CASSPFSGGVVDEQFF. The gene calls are TRBV7-7 and TRBJ2-1; TCRdb lists TRBD2, though no DNA is available to test this call. The CDR3 contains 16 residues. The germline V gene has CDR1 SSHAT and CDR2 FNYEAQ (reference sequence).

The chain couples TRBV7-9 to TRBJ2-1; TCRdb proposes TRBD1, but this gene call is untestable without DNA. This CDR3 comprises 16 residues. Germline-derived CDR1 and CDR2 are SEHNR and FQNEAQ (reference sequence). This chain's CDR3 is CASSLISLGHGDEQFF. Full variable domain (outside the CDR3, taken from reference TRBV7-9 and TRBJ2-1): DTGVSQNPRHKITKRGQNVTFRCDPISEHNRLYWYRQTLGQGPEFLTYFQNEAQLEKSRLLSDRFSAERPKGSFSTLEIQRTEQGDSAMYLCASSLISLGHGDEQFFGPGTRLTVL.

The V call is TRBV5-1, the J call TRBJ2-7; TCRdb names TRBD2, which stays unverified in the absence of DNA. The CDR3 is 17 amino acids. Germline V CDR1 and CDR2: SGHRS, YFSETQ. CDR3 protein: CASSLALASGSLYEQYF.

The CDR3 sequence is CSAPGRNEQFF. V gene TRBV20-1 combines with J gene TRBJ2-1; absent DNA, TCRdb's TRBD2 call cannot be checked. The CDR3 runs 11 residues. The germline V gene has CDR1 DFQATT and CDR2 SNEGSKA (reference sequence).

The chain employs TRBV29-1 and TRBJ2-7; the D call of TRBD1 rests on TCRdb alone, since no DNA is present to check it. Germline loops: CDR1 SQVTM, CDR2 ANQGSEA. The CDR3 totals 12 residues. The CDR3 sequence is CSVGNRGGEQYF.

J is TRBJ2-3 and V is TRBV6-6; the D gene TCRdb calls, TRBD1, cannot be checked with no DNA. CDR3 length equals 14 residues. CDR1 is MNHNY and CDR2 is SVGAGI in the germline V gene (reference sequence). The CDR3: CASSYSGVPDTQYF.

The chain combines TRBV14 with TRBJ2-1; no DNA is available, so the TRBD1 call from TCRdb remains unchecked. The CDR3 totals 17 residues. CDR1 and CDR2 (germline): SGHDN, FVKESK. CDR3 amino acids: CASSQGLRQGLHNEQFF.

The chain joins TRBV3-1 to TRBJ2-2; TCRdb gives TRBD1 as the D gene, but with no DNA this cannot be confirmed. The germline gives CDR1 LGHDT, CDR2 YNNKEL (reference sequence). The CDR3 runs to 15 residues. The chain's CDR3 is CASSQESGFTGELFF. Filled out from reference TRBV3-1 and TRBJ2-2, the complete variable domain reads DTAVSQTPKYLVTQMGNDKSIKCEQNLGHDTMYWYKQDSKKFLKIMFSYNNKELIINETVPNRFSPKSPDKAHLNLHINSLELGDSAVYFCASSQESGFTGELFFGEGSRLTVL.

This rearrangement joins TRBV24-1 to TRBJ2-2; TCRdb's D call, TRBD1, is unchecked because there is no DNA. This CDR3 spans 16 amino acids. Germline CDR1 is KGHDR and CDR2 is SFDVKD. This CDR3 is CATSDLEQGNTGELFF.

This sequence joins TRBV4-2 and TRBJ2-1; the TRBD1 assignment by TCRdb is unverifiable without DNA. The CDR3 runs to 17 residues. The germline gives CDR1 LGHNA, CDR2 YNFKEQ. The CDR3 reads CASSQVGGGASGDEQFF.

This chain connects TRBV7-9 to TRBJ2-3; the TCRdb call, TRBD2, lacks DNA for checking. The germline V gene has CDR1 SEHNR and CDR2 FQNEAQ (reference sequence). This CDR3 comprises 21 residues. The CDR3 here is CASSSMWGAGIQPSSTDTQYF. The variable domain in full, completed from reference TRBV7-9 and TRBJ2-3, reads DTGVSQNPRHKITKRGQNVTFRCDPISEHNRLYWYRQTLGQGPEFLTYFQNEAQLEKSRLLSDRFSAERPKGSFSTLEIQRTEQGDSAMYLCASSSMWGAGIQPSSTDTQYFGPGTRLTVL.

The rearrangement links TRBV7-9 to TRBJ2-2; the TCRdb call, TRBD2, lacks DNA for checking. The CDR3 is made up of 17 amino acids. CDR1 is SEHNR and CDR2 is FQNEAQ in the germline V gene (reference sequence). The CDR3 spells CASSTGLAGVRTGELFF.

The rearrangement uses TRBV5-5 and TRBJ2-3. Per germline, CDR1 SGHKS and CDR2 YYEKEE (reference sequence). This CDR3 spans 16 amino acids. CDR3 loop: CASSLAATLGTDTQYF.

V usage is TRBV20-1 and J usage is TRBJ2-1. CDR1 DFQATT and CDR2 SNEGSKA come from the germline V gene (reference sequence). The CDR3 consists of 11 residues. CDR3 residues: CSASLSHEQFF.